This T cell receptor (beta chain) is drawn from a study of T cell responses to AZD1222 COVID-19 vaccine. Study in general: Second-dose recipients at about 4 or about 12 weeks were treated as one pooled group. Findings of the study overall: The donor group comprised mostly white British people and more females; the analysis possibly underestimated clonal diversity.

In regard to this clone: Its antigen is unknown.

TCRdb's copy holds only in-frame clones and misses some; the assay was immunoSEQ multiplex PCR. The table lists some 120,000 clones, 80% to 90% of them singletons. The J segment lost 2 bases and the V segment lost 4 bases, leaving 11 bases of the junction unmatched. Per the germline V gene, CDR1 is SGHRS and CDR2 is YFSETQ. The CDR3 is 17 amino acids. J is TRBJ2-5 and V is TRBV5-1, with 10 bases fitting TRBD2. This sequence originates from an adult in good health. The specimen comprised peripheral blood, sampled on day 0 of AZD1222 vaccination. CDR3 sequence: CASSSSSTSGEQETQYF. CDR3 DNA: TGCGCCAGCAGCAGTAGTTCAACTAGCGGGGAGCAAGAGACCCAGTACTTC.